This record looks at one T cell receptor (beta chain) sequence and its context. The data belong to a study of blood T cell repertoires in COVID-19. Study background: T cells, B-cell-depleted T cells, or PBMCs provided the cDNA or gDNA that served as material.

The Seattle site enrolled patients during active infection and followed them longitudinally. In the authors' workflow: Amplification with reference gene primers provided the estimates of nucleated cell counts. Profiled with immunoSEQ multiplex PCR; TCRdb holds only in-frame clones, not every one. D and trimming were read from the DNA, whereas the V and J calls and clone size are those reported in that table. In the table there are tens of thousands of clones, 80% to 90% of which are singletons. This sequence was found in a woman at least 80 years old with COVID-19, enrolled during active disease. The sample taken for sequencing was peripheral blood.

CDR3: CASSPLNSIVSSYNEQFF. Here the CDR3 DNA reads TGTGCCAGCTCACCACTTAATTCTATAGTAAGCTCCTACAATGAGCAGTTCTTC. The chain carries TRBV18 and TRBJ2-1; D call uncertain. This CDR3 has 18 residues. With 1 base removed from V and 0 bases from J, the gap between germline ends came to 16 bases. The germline V gene encodes CDR1 KGHSH and CDR2 LQKENI.